This T cell receptor (beta chain) stems from a study of blood T cell repertoires in COVID-19. From germline, CDR1 is SGHTA and CDR2 FQGTGA. This CDR3 has 14 amino acids. Trimming left V 5 bases short and J 2 bases short, with 12 bases between. Sequencing was performed with immunoSEQ multiplex PCR; in TCRdb, only in-frame clones are kept and a portion is missing. This sample has 250,000 to 400,000 clones, with under 90% found just once. The sequence was collected from a woman aged 25 to 45 with COVID-19, enrolled during active disease. The sample was peripheral blood. This rearrangement joins TRBV7-3 to TRBJ2-5; D is perhaps TRBD2 (5 bases). In DNA form, the CDR3 reads TGTGCCAGCAGCGCGGGCGGGTGGCAAGAGACCCAGTACTTC. As protein: CASSAGGWQETQYF.